The following is a T cell receptor (beta chain) sequence with its context. The antigen is unknown. The CDR3 is made up of 12 amino acids. Trimming shortened V by 2 bases and J by 5 bases, and 10 bases separated the two germline ends. Germline V gene lookup returns CDR1 GTSNPN and CDR2 SVGIG (reference sequence). The PCR had 60 Vbeta and 13 Jbeta primers. Using immunoSEQ multiplex PCR, the repertoire was profiled, and TCRdb retains in-frame clones only, with some absent. The table lists 35,000 to 45,000 clones, approximately 47% of them singletons. The data are from a study of cytomegalovirus exposure and HLA in healthy donors. Study-wide results and caveats: Researchers left out some V segments, among them TRBV6-2 and TRBV6-3, as indistinguishable. Reported findings show TCR beta sequences accurately forecast HLA-A and HLA-B alleles in most subjects. By a later analysis, the bulk of CMV-associated TCR beta chains appeared HLA-restricted. It was shown in a later analysis that HLA-associated TCR beta chains were more clonally expanded than other, equally common chains.

Sequenced material: PBMCs. The sequence was obtained from a man in his sixties in good health and CMV-seronegative. The chain is built from TRBV30 and TRBJ2-7; no reliable D call. CDR3 in amino acids: CAWSFRGNEQYF. Here the CDR3 DNA reads TGTGCCTGGAGTTTCAGAGGTAACGAGCAGTACTTC.